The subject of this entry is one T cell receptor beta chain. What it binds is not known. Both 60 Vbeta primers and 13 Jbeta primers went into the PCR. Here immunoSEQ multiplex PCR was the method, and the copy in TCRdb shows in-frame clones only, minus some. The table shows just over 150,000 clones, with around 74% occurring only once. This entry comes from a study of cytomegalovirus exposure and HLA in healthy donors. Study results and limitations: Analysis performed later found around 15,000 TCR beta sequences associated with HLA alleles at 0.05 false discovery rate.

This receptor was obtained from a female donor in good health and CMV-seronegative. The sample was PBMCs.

The DNA of the CDR3 is TGTGCCAGTAGTCCAAGAGGACAGGGGAAACTCTACGAGCAGTACTTC. Protein sequence: CASSPRGQGKLYEQYF. The chain joins TRBV19 to TRBJ2-7, with 9 bases identical to TRBD1. The CDR3 has 16 residues. V shed 5 bases and J 3 bases; nucleotides not matched to a gene: 11. Germline lookup yields CDR1 LNHDA and CDR2 SQIVND (reference sequence).